Below, 18 T cell receptor beta chains from the same sample are listed, as sequenced in a study of tissue T cells after allogeneic stem cell transplantation (dated by TCRdb to the early 2020s). Libraries were made using the immunoSEQ multiplex PCR assay. TCRdb took over this immuneACCESS table, retaining in-frame rearrangements with V and J assigned. Such tables are incomplete; in checked studies, under half of the missing clones stem from an unresolved V gene, and the remainder is unexplained. This sample gives tens of thousands of clones in total; approximately 70% of them show up just once. In total, the top ten clones hold 0.5% to 0.65% of the sample. Sequencing was carried out using sorted cells pooled from one or two spleens. These receptors were taken from a pool of C57BL/6 mice in good health.

With regard to this clone: Gene names and germline refer to mouse. The CDR3 end is not reached by the read, which stops 1 residue before it; the germline J gene fills it in. The V gene is TRBV12-2, the J gene TRBJ1-2; 7 bases align to TRBD1. The length of the CDR3 is 14 residues. CDR1 is SGHLS, CDR2 HYDKME, per germline. The V and J ends lost 2 bases and 0 bases, in that order; junction bases with no gene match: 2. The CDR3 loop reads CASSPTGANSDYTF. Incomplete CDR3 DNA: TGTGCCAGCTCTCCCACAGGGGCAAACTCCGACTACACC.

For this clone: The germline and genes are mouse ones. Read sequence stops 1 residue before the CDR3 end, and the germline J gene provides the missing end. This chain links TRBV2 with TRBJ1-1, with 10 bases identical to TRBD1. CDR1 is LGHNA, CDR2 YSYQKL, per germline. The CDR3 contains 13 residues. Germline trimming cut 4 bases from V and 4 bases from J; bases unmatched to any gene: 0. CDR3 DNA, as far as it was read: TGTGCCAGCAGCCGGACAGGGGGCACAGAAGTCTTC. This encodes CASSRTGGTEVF. The CDR3, in full, reads CASSRTGGTEVFF.

Notes on this clone: Gene names and germline refer to mouse. The sequence runs out 1 residue before the end of the CDR3; the remainder is reconstructed from the germline J gene. V is TRBV20 and J is TRBJ2-7; D is unclear. V was trimmed by 3 bases and J by 1 base, leaving 4 bases between them. Germline V gene sequence: CDR1 GFQATS, CDR2 STVNSAI. This CDR3 region has 11 residues. The part of the CDR3 DNA that was read is TGTGGTGCTAGACAATCCTATGAACAGTAC. This sequence encodes CGARQSYEQY. The entire CDR3 sequence reads CGARQSYEQYF.

A note on this clone: Gene names refer to mouse genes. The CDR3 end falls 1 residue outside the read, so it is completed with the germline J gene. The chain has TRBV15 and TRBJ2-7; D possibly corresponds to TRBD2 (6 bases). The length of the CDR3 is 12 residues. Trimming stripped 5 bases from V and 4 bases from J, with 9 bases between. CDR1 and CDR2 from the germline V gene are SGHND and FRSKSL. Incomplete CDR3 DNA: TGTGCCAGCAGTCCCGACTGGTATGAACAGTAC. It codes for CASSPDWYEQY. The whole CDR3 is CASSPDWYEQYF.

Note on this clone: The genes and germline here are from mouse. The observed sequence ends 1 residue before the CDR3 terminus, with the missing tail filled in from the germline J gene. The chain is built from TRBV15 and TRBJ1-4; D might be TRBD1 (5 bases). Trimming removed 1 base from V and 2 bases from J, with 5 bases in between. The CDR3 sequence is 14 residues long. Looked up from germline, CDR1 is SGHND and CDR2 is FRSKSL. The CDR3 protein is CASSLEGSNERLFF. The DNA read from the CDR3 is TGTGCCAGCAGTTTAGAGGGGTCCAACGAAAGATTATTT.

Comments on this clone: Here the gene names and germline are mouse. The CDR3 end lies 1 residue beyond the end of the read and is filled in from the germline J gene. The rearrangement uses TRBV3 and TRBJ2-5; 7 positions agree with TRBD1. The germline V gene has CDR1 SNHLY and CDR2 FYNGKV (reference sequence). There are 13 residues in the CDR3. With 5 bases clipped from V and 6 bases from J, the junction kept 5 bases outside the gene matches. The sequenced CDR3 bases are TGTGCCAGCAGCCCCCCGGGACAGGACACCCAGTAC. Protein product: CASSPPGQDTQY. The whole CDR3 protein reads CASSPPGQDTQYF. Looking up the rest from reference TRBV3 and TRBJ2-5 gives the full variable domain: GPKVLQIPSHQIIDMGQMVTLNCDPVSNHLYFYWYKQILGQQMEFLVNFYNGKVMEKSKLFKDQFSVERPDGSYFTLKIQPTALEDSAVYFCASSPPGQDTQYFGPGTRLLVL.

Note on this clone: The gene symbols are mouse symbols. Read sequence stops 1 residue before the CDR3 end, and the germline J gene provides the missing end. This chain joins TRBV3 and TRBJ2-5; D gene ambiguous. Looked up from germline, CDR1 is SNHLY and CDR2 is FYNGKV (reference sequence). V dropped 2 bases and J dropped 6 bases, with 3 bases sitting between them. This CDR3 is built from 11 residues. The chain's CDR3 is CASSLYDTQYF. The sequenced CDR3 bases are TGTGCCAGCAGCTTATATGACACCCAGTAC. Supplemented by reference TRBV3 and TRBJ2-5, the full variable domain reads GPKVLQIPSHQIIDMGQMVTLNCDPVSNHLYFYWYKQILGQQMEFLVNFYNGKVMEKSKLFKDQFSVERPDGSYFTLKIQPTALEDSAVYFCASSLYDTQYFGPGTRLLVL.

On this clone: Gene names and germline match the mouse. The read gets to within 1 residue of the CDR3 end, and the germline J gene fills in the rest. The chain combines TRBV2 with TRBJ2-1; perhaps TRBD1 as D (5 bases). Trimming stripped 0 bases from V and 1 base from J, with 10 bases between. CDR1 is LGHNA and CDR2 is YSYQKL in the germline V gene. This CDR3 contains 16 residues. The CDR3 DNA, read in part, is TGTGCCAGCAGCCAAGATCTGGCAGGGAACTATGCTGAGCAGTTC. It is translated as CASSQDLAGNYAEQF. The whole CDR3 is CASSQDLAGNYAEQFF.

Concerning this clone: Mouse gene names and germline throughout. The read is 1 residue too short to cover the CDR3 end, so that end is filled in from the germline J gene. The rearrangement links TRBV13-2 to TRBJ1-1; tentatively, D is TRBD1 (6 bases). CDR3 length equals 14 residues. V was shortened by 5 bases and J by 1 base, with 12 bases between the two germline ends. Germline CDR1 NNHNN, CDR2 SYGAGS (reference sequence). CDR3 DNA, as far as it was read: TGTGCCAGCGGCCGGACAGTCCGAAACACAGAAGTCTTC. Protein sequence: CASGRTVRNTEVF. The CDR3 in its entirety is CASGRTVRNTEVFF.

Points on this clone: Here the gene names and germline are mouse. Sequencing ends 1 residue short of the CDR3 end; the germline J gene provides the rest. The rearrangement links TRBV26 to TRBJ1-6; no firm D call. TRBJ1-6 is filed as an ORF, its function uncertain. The CDR3 has 15 residues. V was trimmed by 2 bases and J by 0 bases, leaving 5 bases between them. Germline CDR1 and CDR2: KGHPV and FQNQEV (reference sequence). CDR3 sequence reads: CASSLTPSYNSPLYF. The CDR3 DNA, read in part, is TGTGCCAGCAGTCTGACACCTTCCTATAATTCGCCCCTCTAC.

About this clone: The germline and genes are mouse ones. Coverage ceases 1 residue before the CDR3 finishes, and the germline J gene fills in the end. The rearrangement links TRBV20 to TRBJ1-1, with D perhaps matching TRBD1 (5 bases). The germline gives CDR1 GFQATS, CDR2 STVNSAI. V lost 0 bases and J 4 bases, leaving 12 bases between the germline ends. This CDR3 has 14 amino acids. The CDR3 protein is CGARDGSRGTEVFF. The DNA read from the CDR3 is TGTGGTGCTAGGGATGGGTCGAGGGGCACAGAAGTCTTC.

This clone was counted a few times. Gene names denote mouse genes. Read sequence stops 1 residue before the CDR3 end, and the germline J gene provides the missing end. The chain carries TRBV5 and TRBJ1-4, with 11 bases identical to TRBD1. V shed 3 bases and J 7 bases; nucleotides not matched to a gene: 1. Germline CDR1 is LGHNA and CDR2 is YNLKQL (reference sequence). The CDR3 spans 14 residues. Here the CDR3 reads CASSQGQGGERLFF. The sequenced CDR3 bases are TGTGCCAGCAGCCAGGGACAGGGGGGCGAAAGATTATTT.

To note about this clone: Here the gene names and germline are mouse. Sequencing ends 1 residue short of the CDR3 end; the germline J gene provides the rest. The V and J genes are TRBV3 and TRBJ2-7; TRBD2 matches at 8 bases. V lost 0 bases to trimming and J lost 0 bases; unmatched junction nucleotides: 4. This CDR3 has 16 residues. CDR1 is SNHLY and CDR2 is FYNGKV in the germline V gene (reference sequence). The sequenced CDR3 bases are TGTGCCAGCAGCTTAGCGTGGGGGGGGAGCTCCTATGAACAGTAC. Its translation: CASSLAWGGSSYEQY. The complete CDR3 sequence is CASSLAWGGSSYEQYF.

This clone was counted a single time. Mouse gene names apply. The read halts 1 residue ahead of the CDR3 end, with the missing end drawn from the germline J gene. The J gene is TRBJ2-5, the V gene TRBV13-3; TRBD1 matches 8 bases. Looked up from germline, CDR1 is NNHDY and CDR2 is SYVADS. J gave up 6 bases and V 4 bases, and 1 base lay outside the gene matches. This CDR3 comprises 12 residues. CDR3 protein: CASSWDRDTQYF. The covered CDR3 bases are TGTGCCAGCAGTTGGGACAGGGACACCCAGTAC.

On this clone itself: Gene names follow the mouse nomenclature. With the read ending 1 residue before the CDR3 end, the germline J gene is used to fill in that end. V and J are TRBV17 and TRBJ2-7; 9 nucleotides align to TRBD2. V lost 3 bases and J lost 0; bases outside the gene matches: 3. Looked up from germline, CDR1 is MNHDT and CDR2 is YYDKIL. This CDR3 is 15 amino acids long. The CDR3 bases that were read are TGTGCTAGCAGTAGCTGGGGGGGGAGCTCCTATGAACAGTAC. Its translation: CASSSWGGSSYEQY. The full-length CDR3 reads as CASSSWGGSSYEQYF.

This clone was picked up a small number of times. Gene names refer to mouse genes. Read data end 1 residue before the CDR3 end; the end is taken from the germline J gene. The gene calls are TRBV13-2 and TRBJ2-1; maybe TRBD1 (5 bases). V was shortened by 2 bases and J by 0 bases, with 6 bases between the two germline ends. The CDR3 has 14 amino acids. The germline CDR1 and CDR2 sequences are NNHNN and SYGAGS (reference sequence). The CDR3 here is CASGEDSNYAEQFF. The covered CDR3 bases are TGTGCCAGCGGTGAAGACAGTAACTATGCTGAGCAGTTC.

For this clone: Gene names and germline refer to mouse. The missing CDR3 end, 1 residue past where the read stops, is filled in from the germline J gene. This chain joins TRBV2 and TRBJ2-4; D unclear. The CDR3 totals 15 residues. Between the trimmed V and J ends, which lost 0 bases and 0 bases, there was a span of 7 bases. Germline V gives CDR1 LGHNA, CDR2 YSYQKL. Partial CDR3 DNA: TGTGCCAGCAGCCAAGATTCTGGTAGTCAAAACACCTTGTAC. This sequence encodes CASSQDSGSQNTLY. The complete CDR3 protein is CASSQDSGSQNTLYF. Filled out from reference TRBV2 and TRBJ2-4, the complete variable domain reads DPKIIQKPKYLVAVTGSEKILICEQYLGHNAMYWYRQSAKKPLEFMFSYSYQKLMDNQTASSRFQPQSSKKNHLDLQITALKPDDSATYFCASSQDSGSQNTLYFGAGTRLSVL.

As for this clone: Mouse gene names and germline throughout. Sequencing ends 1 residue short of the CDR3 end; the germline J gene provides the rest. This chain joins TRBV19 and TRBJ1-3; no reliable D call. Germline V gene sequence: CDR1 FNHDT, CDR2 SITEND (reference sequence). This CDR3 spans 14 amino acids. V was cut by 2 bases and J by 0 bases, with 6 bases left in between. The CDR3 DNA, read in part, is TGTGCCAGCAGTATTTGGGGTTCTGGAAATACGCTCTAT. It yields the protein CASSIWGSGNTLY. The whole CDR3 reads CASSIWGSGNTLYF.